The rows below give T cell receptor beta chains drawn from one sample of a study of T cells in localized non-small cell lung cancer. Sequencing used immunoSEQ multiplex PCR; TCRdb keeps in-frame clones, though not all of them. Of some 38,000 clones in the sample, roughly 85% were seen once. The starting material was peripheral blood mononuclear cells, obtained before any cancer treatment. The receptors were gathered from a male donor aged 60 or older with stage II lung adenocarcinoma. The CDR3 runs from the conserved cysteine through the conserved F or W.

V gene: TRBV2; CDR3 protein: CASSGLAGLNTGELFF
V gene: TRBV6-5; CDR3 protein: CASSYSGTDYGYTF
V gene: TRBV4-2; CDR3 protein: CASSQDQASGQDTQYF
V gene: TRBV5-1; CDR3 protein: CASRATSPYGYTF
V gene: TRBV4-1; CDR3 protein: CASSQDGGTGQFF
V gene: TRBV5-1; CDR3 protein: CASSLWTGGPYEQYF
V gene: TRBV20-1; CDR3 protein: CSAPINTEAFF
V gene: TRBV7-9; CDR3 protein: CASSWNLENTEAFF
V gene: TRBV21-1; CDR3 protein: CASSNGLAGGRSSYNEQFF
V gene: TRBV30; CDR3 protein: CAWVQGGRAFF
V gene: TRBV9; CDR3 protein: CASSVDGRAHEQYF
V gene: TRBV7-9; CDR3 protein: CASRSAGRGLQYF
V gene: TRBV5-1; CDR3 protein: CASSARTGGTEAFF
V gene: TRBV7-9; CDR3 protein: CASSRQGSLAEAFF
V gene: TRBV27; CDR3 protein: CASSLGGHSYTF
V gene: TRBV29-1; CDR3 protein: CSVGPQAF
V gene: TRBV5-1; CDR3 protein: CASSLGILEEQYF
V gene: TRBV5-1; CDR3 protein: CASKLDNGNNEQFF
V gene: TRBV29-1; CDR3 protein: CSVDTGLHTEAFF
V gene: TRBV21-1; CDR3 protein: CASSKGPSPGGDSYEQYF
V gene: TRBV7-2; CDR3 protein: CASSLARQGGYEQYF
V gene: TRBV5-1; CDR3 protein: CASSSGTSFLPTQYF
V gene: TRBV7-2; CDR3 protein: CASSLGQPFSGNTIYF
V gene: TRBV6-1; CDR3 protein: CASRSDTQYF
V gene: TRBV9; CDR3 protein: CASSAQEDGGSTDTQYF
V gene: TRBV7-2; CDR3 protein: CASSLGPPGQGNEQFF
V gene: TRBV5-8; CDR3 protein: CASSLDRVGYGYTF
V gene: TRBV6-5; CDR3 protein: CASGSGTGGRQPQHF
V gene: TRBV6-1; CDR3 protein: CASSAQIATNEKLFF
V gene: TRBV2; CDR3 protein: CASKGLVGVGELFF
V gene: TRBV28; CDR3 protein: CAAKSSASYEQYF
V gene: TRBV19; CDR3 protein: CASAETEGRQPQHF